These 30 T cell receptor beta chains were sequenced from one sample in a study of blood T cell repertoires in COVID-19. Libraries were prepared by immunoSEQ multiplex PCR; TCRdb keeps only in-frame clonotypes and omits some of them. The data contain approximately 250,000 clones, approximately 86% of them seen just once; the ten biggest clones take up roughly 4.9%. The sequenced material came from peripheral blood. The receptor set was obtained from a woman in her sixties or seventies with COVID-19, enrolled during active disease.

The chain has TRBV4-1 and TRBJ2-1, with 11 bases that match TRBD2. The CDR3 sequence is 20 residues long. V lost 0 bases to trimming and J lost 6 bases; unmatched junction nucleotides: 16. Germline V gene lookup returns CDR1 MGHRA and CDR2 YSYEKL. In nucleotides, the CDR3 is TGCGCCAGCAGCCAAGACAGGGGGGTAATTAGCGGGAGGGTGGGCAATGAGCAGTTCTTC. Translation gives CASSQDRGVISGRVGNEQFF.

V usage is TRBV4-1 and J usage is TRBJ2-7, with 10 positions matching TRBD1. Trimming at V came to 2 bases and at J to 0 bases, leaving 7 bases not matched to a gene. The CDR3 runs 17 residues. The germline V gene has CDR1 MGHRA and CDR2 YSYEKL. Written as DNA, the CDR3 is TGCGCCAGCAGCCAATCGCTTGGACAGGGGGGCTCCTACGAGCAGTACTTC. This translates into CASSQSLGQGGSYEQYF.

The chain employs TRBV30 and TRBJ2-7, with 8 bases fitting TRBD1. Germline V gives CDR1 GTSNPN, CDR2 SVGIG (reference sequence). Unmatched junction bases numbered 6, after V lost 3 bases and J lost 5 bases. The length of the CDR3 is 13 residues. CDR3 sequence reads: CAWRGTGKDEQYF. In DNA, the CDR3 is TGTGCCTGGAGAGGGACAGGAAAGGACGAGCAGTACTTC.

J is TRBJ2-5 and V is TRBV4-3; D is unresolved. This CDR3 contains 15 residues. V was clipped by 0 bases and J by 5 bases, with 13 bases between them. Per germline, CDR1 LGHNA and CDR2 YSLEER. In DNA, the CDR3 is TGCGCCAGCAGCCAAGATCTCACTCTCGGGGAGACCCAGTACTTC. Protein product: CASSQDLTLGETQYF.

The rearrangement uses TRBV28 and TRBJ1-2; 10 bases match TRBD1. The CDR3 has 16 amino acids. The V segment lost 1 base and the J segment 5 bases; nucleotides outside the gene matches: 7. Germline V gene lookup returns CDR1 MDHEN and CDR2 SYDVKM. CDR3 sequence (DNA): TGTGCCAGCAGTTTATTGGGGACAGGGGCAGGGTATGGCTACACCTTC. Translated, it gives CASSLLGTGAGYGYTF.

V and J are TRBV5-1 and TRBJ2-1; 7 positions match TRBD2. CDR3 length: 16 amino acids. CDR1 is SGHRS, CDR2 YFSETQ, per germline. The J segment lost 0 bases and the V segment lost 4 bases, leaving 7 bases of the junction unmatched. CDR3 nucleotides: TGCGCCAGCAGCCTACCTAGCGGCAGCTCCTACAATGAGCAGTTCTTC. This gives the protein CASSLPSGSSYNEQFF.

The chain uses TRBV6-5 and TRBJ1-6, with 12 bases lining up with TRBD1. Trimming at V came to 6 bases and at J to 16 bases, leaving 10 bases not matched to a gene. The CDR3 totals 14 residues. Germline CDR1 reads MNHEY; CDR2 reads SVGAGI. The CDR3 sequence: CASRTGTGGRILHF. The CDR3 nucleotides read TGTGCCAGCAGGACCGGGACAGGGGGCCGGATTCTCCACTTT.

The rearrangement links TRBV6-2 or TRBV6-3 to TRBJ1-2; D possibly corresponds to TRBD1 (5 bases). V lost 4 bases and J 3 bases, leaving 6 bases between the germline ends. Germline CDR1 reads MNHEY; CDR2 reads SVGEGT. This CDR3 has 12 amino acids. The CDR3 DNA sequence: TGTGCCAGCAGTTGGGGGGACTATGGCTACACCTTC. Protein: CASSWGDYGYTF.

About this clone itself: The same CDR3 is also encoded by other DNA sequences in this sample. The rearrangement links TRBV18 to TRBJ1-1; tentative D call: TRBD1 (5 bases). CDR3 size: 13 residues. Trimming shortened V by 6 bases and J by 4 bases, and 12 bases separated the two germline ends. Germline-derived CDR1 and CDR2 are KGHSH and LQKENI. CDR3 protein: CASSPNRGTEAFF. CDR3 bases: TGTGCCAGCTCCCCGAATAGGGGCACTGAAGCTTTCTTT.

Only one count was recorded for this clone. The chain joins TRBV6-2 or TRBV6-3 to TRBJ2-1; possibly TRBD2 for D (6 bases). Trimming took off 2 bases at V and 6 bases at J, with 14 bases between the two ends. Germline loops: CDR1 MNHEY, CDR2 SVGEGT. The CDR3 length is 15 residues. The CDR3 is CASSYVLAGSNEQFF. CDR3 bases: TGTGCCAGCAGTTACGTACTAGCAGGGTCCAATGAGCAGTTCTTC.

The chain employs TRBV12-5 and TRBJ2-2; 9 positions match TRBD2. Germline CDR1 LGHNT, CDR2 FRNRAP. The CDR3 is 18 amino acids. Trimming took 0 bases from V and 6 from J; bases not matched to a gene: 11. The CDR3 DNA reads TGTGCTAGTGGTTTGGTACTCGGTAGCGGGAGTAGGGCCGGGGAGCTGTTTTTT. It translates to CASGLVLGSGSRAGELFF.

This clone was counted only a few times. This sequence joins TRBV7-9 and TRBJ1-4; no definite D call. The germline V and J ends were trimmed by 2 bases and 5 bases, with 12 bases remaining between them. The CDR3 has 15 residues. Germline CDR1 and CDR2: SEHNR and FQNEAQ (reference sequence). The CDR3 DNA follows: TGTGCCAGCAGCTTACGAACAGACCGAAATGAAAAACTGTTTTTT. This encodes CASSLRTDRNEKLFF. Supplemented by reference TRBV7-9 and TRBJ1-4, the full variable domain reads DTGVSQNPRHKITKRGQNVTFRCDPISEHNRLYWYRQTLGQGPEFLTYFQNEAQLEKSRLLSDRFSAERPKGSFSTLEIQRTEQGDSAMYLCASSLRTDRNEKLFFGSGTQLSVL.

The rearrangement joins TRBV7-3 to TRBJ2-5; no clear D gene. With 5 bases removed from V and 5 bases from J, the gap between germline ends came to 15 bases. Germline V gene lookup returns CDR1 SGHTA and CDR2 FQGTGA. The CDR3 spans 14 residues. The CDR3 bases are TGTGCCAGCAGCCCACTTCGGTGGCGGGAGACCCAGTACTTC. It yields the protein CASSPLRWRETQYF.

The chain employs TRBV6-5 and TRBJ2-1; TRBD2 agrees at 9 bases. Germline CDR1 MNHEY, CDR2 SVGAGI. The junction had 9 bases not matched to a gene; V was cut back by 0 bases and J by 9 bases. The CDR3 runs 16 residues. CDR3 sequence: CASSYSLIAGVGEQFF. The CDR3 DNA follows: TGTGCCAGCAGTTACTCACTGATAGCGGGAGTGGGTGAGCAGTTCTTC.

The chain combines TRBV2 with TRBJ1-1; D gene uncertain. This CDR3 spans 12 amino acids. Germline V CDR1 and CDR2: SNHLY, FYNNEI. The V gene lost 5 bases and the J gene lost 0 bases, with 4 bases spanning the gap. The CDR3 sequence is CASSLMNTEAFF. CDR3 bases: TGTGCCAGCAGTCTTATGAACACTGAAGCTTTCTTT.

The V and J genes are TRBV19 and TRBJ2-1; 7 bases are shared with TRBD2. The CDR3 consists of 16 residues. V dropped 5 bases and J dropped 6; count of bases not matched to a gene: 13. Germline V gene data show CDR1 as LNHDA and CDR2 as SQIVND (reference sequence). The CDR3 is CASSPSYAGVGNEQFF. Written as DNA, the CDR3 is TGTGCCAGTAGTCCTTCCTACGCGGGAGTGGGCAATGAGCAGTTCTTC.

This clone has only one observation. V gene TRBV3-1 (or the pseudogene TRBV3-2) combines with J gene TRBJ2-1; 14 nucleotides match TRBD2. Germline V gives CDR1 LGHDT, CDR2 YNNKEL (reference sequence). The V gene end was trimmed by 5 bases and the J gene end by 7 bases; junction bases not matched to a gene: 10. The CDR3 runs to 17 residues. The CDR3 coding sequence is TGTGCCAGCAGCAGACGGGGACTAGCGGGAGCTTGGAATGAGCAGTTCTTC. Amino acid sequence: CASSRRGLAGAWNEQFF.

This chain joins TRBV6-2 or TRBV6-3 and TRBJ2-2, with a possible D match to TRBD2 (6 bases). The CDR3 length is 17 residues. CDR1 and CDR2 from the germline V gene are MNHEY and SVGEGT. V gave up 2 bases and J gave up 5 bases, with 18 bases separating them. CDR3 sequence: CASSYVSRGLRTGELFF. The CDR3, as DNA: TGTGCCAGCAGTTACGTTAGTCGGGGGTTGAGGACCGGGGAGCTGTTTTTT.

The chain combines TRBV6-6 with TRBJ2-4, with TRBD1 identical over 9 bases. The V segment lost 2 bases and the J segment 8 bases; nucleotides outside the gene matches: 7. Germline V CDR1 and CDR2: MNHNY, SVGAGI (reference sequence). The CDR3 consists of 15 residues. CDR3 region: CASSYAGQGEHIQYF. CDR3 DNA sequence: TGTGCCAGCAGTTACGCGGGACAGGGTGAGCACATTCAGTACTTC.

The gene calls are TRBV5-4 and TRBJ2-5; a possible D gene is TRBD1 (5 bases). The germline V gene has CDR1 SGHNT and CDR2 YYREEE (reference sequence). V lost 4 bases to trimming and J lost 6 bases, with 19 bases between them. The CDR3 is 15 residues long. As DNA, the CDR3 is TGTGCCAGCAGCCCGGGTGGGCAGGGTTGGAAGACCCAGTACTTC. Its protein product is CASSPGGQGWKTQYF.

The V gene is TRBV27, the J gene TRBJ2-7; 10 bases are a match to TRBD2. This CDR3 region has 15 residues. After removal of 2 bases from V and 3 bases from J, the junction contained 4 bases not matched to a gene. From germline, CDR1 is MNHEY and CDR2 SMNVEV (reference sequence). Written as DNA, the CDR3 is TGTGCCAGCAGTTTACTCCCTAGCGGGAGCTACGAGCAGTACTTC. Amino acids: CASSLLPSGSYEQYF.

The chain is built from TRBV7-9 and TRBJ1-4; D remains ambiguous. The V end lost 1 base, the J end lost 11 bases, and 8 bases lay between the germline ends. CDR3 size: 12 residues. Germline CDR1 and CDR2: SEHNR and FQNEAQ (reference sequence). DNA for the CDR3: TGTGCCAGCAGCTTAGACCGAGTGAAACTGTTTTTT. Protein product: CASSLDRVKLFF.

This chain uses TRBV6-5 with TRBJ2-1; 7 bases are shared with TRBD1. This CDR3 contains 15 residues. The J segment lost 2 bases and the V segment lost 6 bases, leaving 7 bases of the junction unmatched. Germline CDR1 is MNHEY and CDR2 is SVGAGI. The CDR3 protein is CASSPDRVPYNEQFF. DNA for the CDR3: TGTGCCAGCAGCCCCGACAGGGTCCCCTACAATGAGCAGTTCTTC.

CDR3 coding DNA: TGCGCCAGCAGCCAAGGGCAGGGCTACAATGAGCAGTTCTTC. It specifies CASSQGQGYNEQFF. The J gene is TRBJ2-1, the V gene TRBV4-3; D perhaps matches TRBD1 (5 bases). The CDR3 has 14 residues. Germline values: CDR1 LGHNA, CDR2 YSLEER. Trimming pared 1 base from V and 3 bases from J, leaving 7 bases between.

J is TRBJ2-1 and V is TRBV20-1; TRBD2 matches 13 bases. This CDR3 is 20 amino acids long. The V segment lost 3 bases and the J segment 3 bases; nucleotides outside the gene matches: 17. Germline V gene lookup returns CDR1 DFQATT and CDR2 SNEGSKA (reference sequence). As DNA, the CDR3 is TGCAGTGCTAGTCACCGCGGGACTAGCGGGAAAAGGGGGTACTACAATGAGCAGTTCTTC. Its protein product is CSASHRGTSGKRGYYNEQFF.

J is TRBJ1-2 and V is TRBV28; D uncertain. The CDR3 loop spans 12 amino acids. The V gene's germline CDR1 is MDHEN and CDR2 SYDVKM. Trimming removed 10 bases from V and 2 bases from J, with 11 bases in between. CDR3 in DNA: TGTGCCACACGGGTAGTGAACTATGGCTACACCTTC. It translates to CATRVVNYGYTF.

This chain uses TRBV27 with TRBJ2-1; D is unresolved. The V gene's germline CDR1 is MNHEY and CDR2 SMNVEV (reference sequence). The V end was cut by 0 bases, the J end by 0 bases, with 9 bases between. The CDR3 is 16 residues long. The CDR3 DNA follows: TGTGCCAGCAGTTTATCGACTTCGAGCTCCTACAATGAGCAGTTCTTC. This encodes CASSLSTSSSYNEQFF.

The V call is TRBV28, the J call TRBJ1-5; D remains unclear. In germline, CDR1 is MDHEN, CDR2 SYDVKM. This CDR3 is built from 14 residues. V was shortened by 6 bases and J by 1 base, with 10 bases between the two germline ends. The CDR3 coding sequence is TGTGCCAGCAGACAACAGACGAGCAATCAGCCCCAGCATTTT. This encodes CASRQQTSNQPQHF.

CDR3 amino acids: CASRRAGQGQPGANVLTF. CDR3 bases: TGTGCCAGCAGAAGGGCGGGACAGGGACAGCCTGGGGCCAACGTCCTGACTTTC. This chain uses TRBV2 with TRBJ2-6; 9 nucleotides line up with TRBD1. J gave up 2 bases and V 6 bases, and 11 bases lay outside the gene matches. In germline, CDR1 is SNHLY, CDR2 FYNNEI. The CDR3 is 18 residues long.

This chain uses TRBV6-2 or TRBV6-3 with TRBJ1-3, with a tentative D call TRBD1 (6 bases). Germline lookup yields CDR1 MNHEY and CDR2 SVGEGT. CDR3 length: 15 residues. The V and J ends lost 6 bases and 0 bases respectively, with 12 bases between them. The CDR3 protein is CASSLRTASGNTIYF. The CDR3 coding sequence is TGTGCCAGCAGCCTACGGACAGCCTCTGGAAACACCATATATTTT.